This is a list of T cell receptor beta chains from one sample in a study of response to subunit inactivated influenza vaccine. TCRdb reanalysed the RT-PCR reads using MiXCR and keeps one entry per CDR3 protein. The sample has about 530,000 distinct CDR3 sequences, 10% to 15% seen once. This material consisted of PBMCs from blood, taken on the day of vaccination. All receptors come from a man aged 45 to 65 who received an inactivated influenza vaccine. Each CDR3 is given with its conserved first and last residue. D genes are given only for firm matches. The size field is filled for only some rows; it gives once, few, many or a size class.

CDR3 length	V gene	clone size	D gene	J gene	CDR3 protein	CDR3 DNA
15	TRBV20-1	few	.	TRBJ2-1	CSARGTSFKYNEQFF	TGCAGTGCTAGAGGAACTAGCTTTAAGTACAATGAGCAGTTCTTC
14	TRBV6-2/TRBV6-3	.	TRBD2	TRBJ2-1	CASRAAGTLHEQFF	TGTGCCAGCAGGGCAGCGGGGACGCTGCATGAGCAGTTCTTC
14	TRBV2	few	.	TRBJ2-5	CASHRGRGQETQYF	TGTGCCAGCCACCGTGGACGAGGGCAAGAGACCCAGTACTTC
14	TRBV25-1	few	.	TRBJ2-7	CASSEYPEVGEQYF	TGTGCCAGCAGTGAATATCCTGAAGTCGGCGAGCAGTACTTC
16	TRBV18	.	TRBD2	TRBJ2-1	CASSLTTSGVYNEQFF	TGTGCCAGCTCCCTAACTACTAGCGGGGTTTACAATGAGCAGTTCTTC
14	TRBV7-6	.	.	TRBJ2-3	CASSPPDSTDTQYF	TGTGCCAGCAGCCCTCCAGACAGCACAGATACGCAGTATTTT
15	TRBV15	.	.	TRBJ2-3	CATSRDDDSADTQYF	TGTGCCACCAGCAGAGATGACGACAGTGCGGATACGCAGTATTTT
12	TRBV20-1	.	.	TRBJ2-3	CSARDGDRTQYF	TGCAGTGCTAGAGATGGGGATAGAACGCAGTATTTT
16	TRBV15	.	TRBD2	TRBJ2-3	CATSKGLAGVSDTQYF	TGTGCCACCAGCAAGGGACTAGCGGGAGTTTCAGATACGCAGTATTTT
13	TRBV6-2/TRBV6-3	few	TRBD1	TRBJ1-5	CASMMTGSQPQHF	TGTGCCAGCATGATGACAGGGAGTCAGCCCCAGCATTTT
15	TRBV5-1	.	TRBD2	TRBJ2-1	CASSVLAGGPNEQFF	TGCGCCAGCAGCGTCCTAGCGGGAGGGCCCAATGAGCAGTTCTTC
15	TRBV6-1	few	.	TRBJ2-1	CASSSGIPTFNEQFF	TGTGCCAGCAGCTCCGGGATACCTACTTTCAATGAGCAGTTCTTC
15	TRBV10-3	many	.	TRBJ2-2	CAISEGQMNTGELFF	TGTGCCATCAGTGAGGGGCAGATGAACACCGGGGAGCTGTTTTTT
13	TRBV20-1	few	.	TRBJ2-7	CSAIGDHNYEQYF	TGCAGTGCTATCGGGGACCATAACTACGAGCAGTACTTC
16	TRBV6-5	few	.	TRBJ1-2	CASSYSMWGRIDGYTF	TGTGCCAGCAGTTACTCGATGTGGGGGCGCATCGATGGCTACACCTTC
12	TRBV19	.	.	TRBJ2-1	CASSISRGEQFF	TGTGCCAGTAGTATAAGTAGGGGGGAGCAGTTCTTC
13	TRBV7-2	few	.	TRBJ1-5	CASSSSWGQPQHF	TGTGCCAGCAGCTCTAGTTGGGGCCAGCCCCAGCATTTT
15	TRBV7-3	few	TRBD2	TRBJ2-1	CASSAGLAGPGEQFF	TGTGCCAGCAGCGCGGGACTAGCGGGGCCGGGGGAGCAGTTCTTC
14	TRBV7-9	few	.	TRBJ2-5	CASSLIRNQETQYF	TGTGCCAGCAGCTTGATTAGGAACCAAGAGACCCAGTACTTC
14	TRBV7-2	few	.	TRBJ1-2	CASSETGGFYGYTF	TGTGCCAGCAGCGAAACCGGGGGTTTCTATGGCTACACCTTC
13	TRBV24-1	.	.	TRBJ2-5	CATSEAGVETQYF	TGTGCCACCAGTGAGGCAGGGGTAGAGACCCAGTACTTC
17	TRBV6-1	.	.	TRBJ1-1	CASSLNIYSGREGGAFF	TGTGCCAGCAGTCTCAACATTTACTCCGGGAGAGAAGGTGGAGCTTTCTTT
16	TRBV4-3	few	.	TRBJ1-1	CASSQDSDMRDTEAFF	TGCGCCAGCAGCCAAGATTCAGACATGAGGGACACTGAAGCTTTCTTT
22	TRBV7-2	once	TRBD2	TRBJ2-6	CASGAYRGTSGSSISGANVLTF	TGTGCCAGCGGCGCCTACAGGGGAACTAGCGGGAGTTCCATCTCTGGGGCCAACGTCCTGACTTTC
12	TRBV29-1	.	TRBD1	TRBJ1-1	CSGGQLNTEAFF	TGCAGCGGGGGACAGCTGAACACTGAAGCTTTCTTT
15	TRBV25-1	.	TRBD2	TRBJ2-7	CASSESTSGGYEQYF	TGTGCCAGCAGTGAATCGACTAGCGGGGGGTACGAGCAGTACTTC
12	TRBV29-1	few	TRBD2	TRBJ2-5	CSVGLAGETQYF	TGCAGCGTTGGACTAGCAGGGGAGACCCAGTACTTC
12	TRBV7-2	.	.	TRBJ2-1	CASSLWEYEQFF	TGTGCCAGCAGCTTATGGGAGTATGAGCAGTTCTTC
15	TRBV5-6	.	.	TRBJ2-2	CASSWGTHPTGELFF	TGTGCCAGCAGCTGGGGGACTCACCCCACCGGGGAGCTGTTTTTT
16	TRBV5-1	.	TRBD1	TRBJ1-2	CASSPVGGGANYGYTF	TGCGCCAGCAGCCCGGTAGGAGGGGGCGCTAACTATGGCTACACCTTC
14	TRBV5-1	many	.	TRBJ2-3	CASSSGPATDTQYF	TGCGCCAGCAGCTCCGGACCAGCCACAGATACGCAGTATTTT
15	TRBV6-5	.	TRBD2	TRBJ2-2	CASSYSGLATGELFF	TGTGCCAGCAGTTACTCGGGACTAGCCACCGGGGAGCTGTTTTTT
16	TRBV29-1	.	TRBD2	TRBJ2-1	CSVEDRTSGIYNEQFF	TGCAGCGTTGAAGATCGTACTAGCGGGATTTACAATGAGCAGTTCTTC
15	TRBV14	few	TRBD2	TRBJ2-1	CASSPRLAVWNEQFF	TGTGCCAGCAGCCCCCGACTAGCGGTTTGGAATGAGCAGTTCTTC
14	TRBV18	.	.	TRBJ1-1	CASSQTRGDTEAFF	TGTGCCAGCTCCCAAACTAGGGGGGACACTGAAGCTTTCTTT
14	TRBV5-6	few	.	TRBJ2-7	CASSSWAGFYEQYF	TGTGCCAGCAGTTCCTGGGCGGGGTTCTACGAGCAGTACTTC
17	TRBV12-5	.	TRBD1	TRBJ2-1	CASGLSLGGLSYNEQFF	TGTGCTAGTGGTTTGTCCCTAGGGGGCCTCTCCTACAATGAGCAGTTCTTC
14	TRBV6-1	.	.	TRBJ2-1	CASTNRGTKNEQFF	TGTGCCAGCACTAATAGGGGGACAAAGAATGAGCAGTTCTTC
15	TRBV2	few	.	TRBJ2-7	CASSGDRAGGYEQYF	TGTGCCAGCAGTGGGGACCGGGCGGGCGGCTACGAGCAGTACTTC
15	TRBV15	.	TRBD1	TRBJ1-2	CATSRGGQGAGGYTF	TGTGCCACCAGCAGGGGCGGACAGGGGGCGGGAGGCTACACCTTC
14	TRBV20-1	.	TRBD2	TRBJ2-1	CSARGSGGSNEQFF	TGCAGTGCTAGAGGTAGCGGGGGTTCCAATGAGCAGTTCTTC